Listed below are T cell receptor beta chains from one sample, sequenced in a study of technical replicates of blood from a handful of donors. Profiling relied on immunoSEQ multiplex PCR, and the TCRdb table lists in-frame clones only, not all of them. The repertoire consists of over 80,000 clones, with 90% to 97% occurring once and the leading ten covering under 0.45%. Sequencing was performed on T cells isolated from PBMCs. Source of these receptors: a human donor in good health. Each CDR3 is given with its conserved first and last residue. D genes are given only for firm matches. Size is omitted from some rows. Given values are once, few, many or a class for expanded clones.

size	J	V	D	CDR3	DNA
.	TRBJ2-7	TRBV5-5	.	CASSIADSTYEQYF	TGTGCCAGCAGCATTGCTGACAGTACCTACGAGCAGTACTTC
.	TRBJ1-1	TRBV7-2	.	CASSLGLQGRTEAFF	TGTGCCAGCAGCTTAGGACTACAGGGTAGAACTGAAGCTTTCTTT
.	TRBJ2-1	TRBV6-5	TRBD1	CARQGGDSSYNEQFF	TGTGCCCGACAGGGGGGAGATAGCTCCTACAATGAGCAGTTCTTC
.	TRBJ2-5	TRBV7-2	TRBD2	CASSLTSGRETQYF	TGTGCCAGCAGCTTAACTAGCGGGAGAGAGACCCAGTACTTC
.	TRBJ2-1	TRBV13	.	CASSLGGGRSGYEQFF	TGTGCCAGCAGCCTGGGAGGTGGGAGGTCTGGCTATGAGCAGTTCTTC
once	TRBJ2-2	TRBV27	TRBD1	CASSSTGDDTGELFF	TGTGCCAGCAGTTCGACAGGGGACGACACCGGGGAGCTGTTTTTT
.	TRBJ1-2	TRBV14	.	CASSPFQGGVYGYTF	TGTGCCAGCAGCCCTTTCCAAGGGGGTGTCTATGGCTACACCTTC
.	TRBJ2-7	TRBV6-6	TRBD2	CASSFSSGSSYEQYF	TGTGCCAGCAGTTTCTCTAGCGGGAGCTCCTACGAGCAGTACTTC
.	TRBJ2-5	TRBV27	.	CASSLQGSWKTQYF	TGTGCCAGCAGCCTCCAGGGGTCTTGGAAGACCCAGTACTTC
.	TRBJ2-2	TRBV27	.	CASSLSMQGYTGELFF	TGTGCCAGCAGTTTATCGATGCAGGGGTACACCGGGGAGCTGTTTTTT
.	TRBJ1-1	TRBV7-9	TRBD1	CASSPKTGAYGAFF	TGTGCCAGCAGCCCAAAGACAGGGGCCTATGGGGCTTTCTTT
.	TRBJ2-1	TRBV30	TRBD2	CAWSVLAGAYNEQFF	TGTGCCTGGAGTGTACTAGCGGGAGCCTACAATGAGCAGTTCTTC
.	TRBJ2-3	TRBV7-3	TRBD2	CASSLGLAGELADTQYF	TGTGCCAGCAGCTTAGGACTAGCGGGAGAGTTGGCAGATACGCAGTATTTT
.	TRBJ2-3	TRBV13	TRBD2	CASSSRTSGSTDTQYF	TGTGCCAGCAGCTCCCGGACTAGCGGAAGCACAGATACGCAGTATTTT
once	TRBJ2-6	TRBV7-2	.	CASQTGANVLTF	TGTGCCAGCCAGACTGGGGCCAACGTCCTGACTTTC
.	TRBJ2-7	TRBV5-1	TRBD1	CASSLEGTDPYEQYF	TGCGCCAGCAGCTTGGAGGGGACAGACCCTTACGAGCAGTACTTC
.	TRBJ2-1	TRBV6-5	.	CASTQGGAHEQFF	TGTGCCAGCACCCAGGGGGGAGCCCATGAGCAGTTCTTC
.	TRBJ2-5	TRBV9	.	CASSVEEAETQYF	TGTGCCAGCAGCGTAGAAGAGGCAGAGACCCAGTACTTC
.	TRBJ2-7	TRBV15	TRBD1	CATSQENLDRGPYEQYF	TGTGCCACCAGCCAAGAGAACCTGGACAGGGGGCCCTACGAGCAGTACTTC
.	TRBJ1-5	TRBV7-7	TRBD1	CASSARQGAGQPQHF	TGTGCTAGCAGCGCCAGACAGGGGGCGGGTCAGCCCCAGCATTTT
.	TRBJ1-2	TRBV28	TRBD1	CASSLGQGGDYGYTF	TGTGCCAGCAGTCTAGGACAGGGGGGGGACTATGGCTACACCTTC
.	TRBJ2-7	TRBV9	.	CASSVYCLSGIEQYF	TGTGCCAGCAGCGTATATTGCCTATCGGGAATCGAGCAGTACTTC